Below are 14 T cell receptor beta chains sequenced from a single sample in a study of T cells in Graves' hyperthyroidism and ophthalmopathy. RNA transcripts gave rise to amplified TCR beta CDR3 regions. Initially, a first-round RT-PCR of the TCR CDR3 employed the HTBI primer set. TCRdb re-derived calls from the multiplex PCR reads in MiXCR, one entry per CDR3 protein. The sample consists of about 250,000 distinct CDR3 sequences, approximately 25% of them appearing once. The sequencing input was blood. These receptors were obtained from a woman in her thirties or forties with Graves' ophthalmopathy.

This clonotype has at least ten counts. V and J are TRBV6-1 and TRBJ2-4, with 7 bases lining up with TRBD2. The CDR3 is 14 residues long. V trimming: 6 bases; J trimming: 2 bases; junction bases outside the gene matches: 4. Germline CDR1 and CDR2: MNHNS and SASEGT. The CDR3 coding sequence is TGTGCCAGCAGCTTGGGGGGGACCAAAAACATTCAGTACTTC. This encodes CASSLGGTKNIQYF.

This clonotype came up many times. The chain employs TRBV20-1 and TRBJ2-5; D not certain. V was cut by 0 bases and J by 5 bases, with 10 bases left in between. The CDR3 spans 13 residues. The germline CDR1 and CDR2 sequences are DFQATT and SNEGSKA (reference sequence). CDR3 sequence reads: CSARDQARETQYF. The CDR3 bases are TGCAGTGCTAGAGATCAAGCGCGCGAGACCCAGTACTTC.

This clonotype has ten or more counts. This sequence joins TRBV28 and TRBJ1-1, with TRBD1 as a possible D gene (5 bases). Trimming cost V 3 bases and J 6 bases, with 14 bases left between them. The CDR3 has 14 residues. Per germline, CDR1 MDHEN and CDR2 SYDVKM. CDR3 sequence (DNA): TGTGCCAGCAGTTTCCCCCGGGACGGCTCTGAAGCTTTCTTT. Its translation: CASSFPRDGSEAFF.

This clonotype has a count of ten or more. CDR3 DNA: TGTGCCTGGATCGCAGGAGGGGATGGAAACACCATATATTTT. It yields the protein CAWIAGGDGNTIYF. The chain links TRBV30 to TRBJ1-3, with D perhaps TRBD1 (5 bases). This CDR3 region has 14 residues. Deletions cut 4 bases from V and 3 bases from J, with 13 bases between. Germline V gene sequence: CDR1 GTSNPN, CDR2 SVGIG (reference sequence).

This clonotype has at least ten counts. At one end the junction does not follow the germline gene, possibly because of a read error. The J gene is TRBJ1-5, the V gene TRBV19; no reliable D call. The CDR3 sequence is 15 residues long. The V gene's germline CDR1 is LNHDA and CDR2 SQIVND (reference sequence). CDR3 DNA: TGTGCCAGTAGTATTATAAACCGGGGAAATCAGCTCCAGCATTTT. This codes for CASSIINRGNQLQHF. Full variable domain (remainder filled in from reference TRBV19 and TRBJ1-5): DGGITQSPKYLFRKEGQNVTLSCEQNLNHDAMYWYRQDPGQGLRLIYYSQIVNDFQKGDIAEGYSVSREKKESFPLTVTSAQKNPTAFYLCASSIINRGNQLQHFGDGTRLSIL.

This clonotype was seen repeatedly, ten times or more. The chain uses TRBV28 and TRBJ2-7; D gene unclear. Trimming shortened V by 5 bases and J by 3 bases, and 5 bases separated the two germline ends. The CDR3 contains 11 residues. CDR1 MDHEN and CDR2 SYDVKM come from the germline V gene. The CDR3 DNA follows: TGTGCCAGCAGTGTCTTCTACGAGCAGTACTTC. Translated, it gives CASSVFYEQYF.

This sequence joins TRBV7-2 and TRBJ1-5; D uncertain. Germline CDR1 SGHTA, CDR2 FQGNSA. The CDR3 is 14 amino acids. Trimming took 1 base from V and 3 from J, leaving 7 bases between them. The CDR3 region has the DNA TGTGCCAGCAGCTTAGTGCACCCCAATCAGCCCCAGCATTTT. Amino acid sequence: CASSLVHPNQPQHF.

This clonotype appeared many times. The chain employs TRBV15 and TRBJ2-5; possibly TRBD1 or TRBD2 for D (5 bases each). The germline V and J ends were trimmed by 0 bases and 1 base, with 12 bases remaining between them. The germline gives CDR1 LNHNV, CDR2 YYDKDF (reference sequence). The CDR3 is 16 amino acids. The CDR3 nucleotides read TGTGCCACCAGCAGAGATCTAGCCGGGACCCAAGAGACCCAGTACTTC. Its protein product is CATSRDLAGTQETQYF.

In its sample, this clonotype was seen many times. This may arise from a read error, as a much more abundant clone is one base away. The chain uses TRBV28 and TRBJ1-5; weak D call: TRBD1 (5 bases). In germline, CDR1 is MDHEN, CDR2 SYDVKM. CDR3 length: 15 residues. With 4 bases removed from V and 6 bases from J, the gap between germline ends came to 16 bases. The CDR3 is CASSSRPYGAQPQHF. CDR3 nucleotides: TGTGCCAGCAGTTCACGACCGTACGGGGCTCAGCCCCAGCATTTT.

At least ten counts were recorded for this clonotype. The chain has TRBV29-1 and TRBJ2-7; 10 bases match TRBD1. Trimming cost V 3 bases and J 6 bases; bases outside gene matches: 5. Germline V gene data show CDR1 as SQVTM and CDR2 as ANQGSEA. This CDR3 has 13 residues. The CDR3 here is CSVDAGTGVEQYF. For the CDR3, the DNA is TGCAGCGTTGATGCCGGGACAGGGGTCGAGCAGTACTTC.

The chain links TRBV7-2 to TRBJ1-1; D is uncertain. V was pared by 5 bases and J by 1 base, with 8 bases between. The germline gives CDR1 SGHTA, CDR2 FQGNSA. CDR3 length: 13 residues. The CDR3 sequence is CASSRSENTEAFF. The DNA of the CDR3 is TGTGCCAGCAGCCGCTCGGAGAACACTGAAGCTTTCTTT.

Ten or more counts support this clonotype. This chain uses TRBV2 with TRBJ1-6; 9 nucleotides agree with TRBD1. The CDR3 runs 13 residues. Germline CDR1 is SNHLY and CDR2 is FYNNEI. V lost 6 bases, J lost 10 bases, and 4 bases stayed unmatched. The chain's CDR3 is CASRGQGGSPLHF. The DNA of the CDR3 is TGTGCCAGCAGGGGACAGGGAGGCTCACCCCTCCACTTT.

This clonotype was observed many times. The J gene is TRBJ1-1, the V gene TRBV6-1; D perhaps matches TRBD1 (5 bases). Germline loops: CDR1 MNHNS, CDR2 SASEGT. Trimming shortened V by 8 bases and J by 3 bases, and 13 bases separated the two germline ends. The CDR3 extends over 13 amino acids. Here the CDR3 reads CASWGWGYTEAFF. The DNA for the CDR3 is TGTGCCAGCTGGGGATGGGGCTACACTGAAGCTTTCTTT.

V usage is TRBV4-1 and J usage is TRBJ1-1, with 7 bases identical to TRBD1. Germline-derived CDR1 and CDR2 are MGHRA and YSYEKL. The V segment lost 0 bases and the J segment 10 bases; nucleotides outside the gene matches: 5. This CDR3 contains 13 residues. The CDR3 loop is CASSQERGLGAFF. CDR3 DNA sequence: TGCGCCAGCAGCCAAGAAAGGGGGCTGGGAGCTTTCTTT.